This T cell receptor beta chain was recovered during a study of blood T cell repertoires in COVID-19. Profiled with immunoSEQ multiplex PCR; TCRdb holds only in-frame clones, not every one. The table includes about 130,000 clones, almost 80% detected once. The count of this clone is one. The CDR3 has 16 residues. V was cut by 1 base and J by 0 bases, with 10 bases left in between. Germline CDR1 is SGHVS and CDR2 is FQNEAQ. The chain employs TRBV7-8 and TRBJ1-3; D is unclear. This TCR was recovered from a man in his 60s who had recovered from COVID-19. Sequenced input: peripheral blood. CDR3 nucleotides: TGTGCCAGCAGCTTAGTTGGAGGGCGCTCTGGAAACACCATATATTTT. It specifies CASSLVGGRSGNTIYF.